This TCR beta chain originates from a study of metastatic and nonmetastatic thyroid tumors. As for the study in general: Repertoire comparisons spanned blood and tumor or nodule tissue from malignant and benign thyroid patients. Study-level points and caveats: Within blood and tumor, benign nodules reportedly had significantly lower TCR beta diversity than malignant thyroid tumors did.

V was pared by 3 bases and J by 0 bases, with 9 bases between. The CDR3 has 14 amino acids. Germline loops: CDR1 LNHNV, CDR2 YYDKDF (reference sequence). This clone was observed at least ten times. Its specificity is unknown. Original methodology: A papillary thyroid cancer distant-metastasis classifier was built from CDR3 differences across clinicopathological groups. TCRdb reprocessed the PCR reads via MiXCR. What appears here as the V and J calls and clone size reflects TCRdb's work, not the paper's. The data hold 60,000 or so clones, with more than 3.5% observed a single time. Each patient went into thyroid surgery without having received any treatment.

Sample: blood. The TCR was taken from a female donor with papillary thyroid cancer or a benign thyroid nodule (not recorded which). Some clones in this sample may be carry-over from other donors' samples. The gene calls are TRBV15 and TRBJ2-7; D possibly uses TRBD1 or TRBD2 (5 bases each). The CDR3 loop is CATSSEGISYEQYF. CDR3 nucleotide sequence: TGTGCCACCAGCAGCGAGGGGATCTCCTACGAGCAGTACTTC.